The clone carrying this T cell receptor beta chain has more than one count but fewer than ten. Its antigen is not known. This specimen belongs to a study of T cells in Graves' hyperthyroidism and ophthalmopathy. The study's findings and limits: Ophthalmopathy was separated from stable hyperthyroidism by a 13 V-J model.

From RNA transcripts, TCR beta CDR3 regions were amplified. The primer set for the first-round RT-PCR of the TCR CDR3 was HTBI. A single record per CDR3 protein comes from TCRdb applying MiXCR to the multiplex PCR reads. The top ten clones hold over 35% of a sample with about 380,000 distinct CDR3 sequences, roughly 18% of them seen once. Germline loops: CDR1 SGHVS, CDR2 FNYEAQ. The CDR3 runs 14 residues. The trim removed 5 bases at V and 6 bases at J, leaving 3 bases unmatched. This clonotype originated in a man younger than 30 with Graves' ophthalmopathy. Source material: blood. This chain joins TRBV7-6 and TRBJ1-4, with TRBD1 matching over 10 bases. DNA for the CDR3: TGTGCCAGCAGCGGGGGGACAGGGGATGAAAAACTGTTTTTT. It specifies CASSGGTGDEKLFF.